This TCR beta chain was captured by sequencing in a study of cytomegalovirus exposure and HLA in healthy donors. V lost 6 bases to trimming and J lost 8 bases, with 14 bases between them. The CDR3 sequence is 13 residues long. Germline lookup yields CDR1 SGHVS and CDR2 FQNEAQ. Study-level points and caveats: The only immune exposure information that was available was CMV serostatus. In a later analysis, at a false discovery rate of 0.05, approximately 16,000 TCR beta sequences matched HLA alleles.

Primers included in the PCR were 60 Vbeta and 13 Jbeta primers. Clones were read by immunoSEQ multiplex PCR, and TCRdb kept only the in-frame ones, dropping some. Seen here are roughly 240,000 clones, about 80% observed once, and the top ten hold 5% to 6.5%. Concerning this clone itself: The antigen is unknown.

The source is a woman aged 40 to 50 in good health and CMV-seropositive. The source material was PBMCs. The gene calls are TRBV7-8 and TRBJ2-1; the D gene is possibly TRBD1 (6 bases). The CDR3 sequence is CASRLTGWHEQFF. The CDR3 region has the DNA TGTGCCAGCAGACTCACAGGGTGGCATGAGCAGTTCTTC.